This T cell receptor beta chain was found in a study of blood T cells in healthy people across ages. Study observations and caveats: Whereas aged donors had fewer naive CD4+ cells, long-lived donors had more of them and higher diversity. The study could not conclusively compare naive and antigen-experienced cells, given its unsorted PBMCs. Roughly linearly, TCR beta diversity per million T cells fell as age increased.

Donors ranged from roughly 6 to 100 years old and were healthy Caucasians in Russia. Next came a second PCR, run for about 6 to 12 cycles, which used a sample-barcoded 5' primer along with a J-beta primer mix. MiXCR, run by TCRdb on the 5' RACE reads, gives a single entry per CDR3 protein. The repertoire has about 640,000 distinct CDR3 sequences, 40% to 45% of them found once; the top ten carry 30%. This clonotype was detected a few times. Its specificity is unknown. From germline, CDR1 is DFQATT and CDR2 SNEGSKA (reference sequence). The CDR3 sequence is 13 residues long. V was pared by 3 bases and J by 3 bases, with 10 bases between.

This receptor was taken from a man older than 75 in good health. This chain links TRBV20-1 with TRBJ2-3; D assignment may be TRBD1 or TRBD2 (5 bases each). Sequencing was done on a sample of blood. The CDR3 reads CSASPGLTDTQYF. CDR3 nucleotides: TGCAGTGCTAGTCCGGGGCTTACAGATACGCAGTATTTT.